This TCR beta chain was documented in a study of cytomegalovirus exposure and HLA in healthy donors. This CDR3 contains 15 residues. V was clipped by 6 bases and J by 4 bases; unmatched bases: 12. Germline CDR1 is MDHEN and CDR2 is SYDVKM. The study, taken as a whole, reports: A highly shared variant cluster was judged a likely technical artifact. In a later analysis, DRB1 alleles had the most associated TCRs; HLA-C alleles the fewest. Researchers left out some V segments, among them TRBV6-2 and TRBV6-3, as indistinguishable.

With 60 Vbeta and 13 Jbeta primers, the PCR was carried out. Clones were read by immunoSEQ multiplex PCR, and TCRdb kept only the in-frame ones, dropping some. The sample totals tens of thousands of clones; its top ten clones hold about 1.1%. In regard to this clone: Its antigen remains unidentified.

The sample taken for sequencing was PBMCs. The chain combines TRBV28 with TRBJ2-7; 7 nucleotides align to TRBD2. The sequence came from a woman aged 25 to 39 in good health and CMV-seronegative. The CDR3 here is CASRGGRELIYEQYF. CDR3 nucleotide sequence: TGTGCCAGCAGGGGGGGGAGGGAATTAATTTACGAGCAGTACTTC.